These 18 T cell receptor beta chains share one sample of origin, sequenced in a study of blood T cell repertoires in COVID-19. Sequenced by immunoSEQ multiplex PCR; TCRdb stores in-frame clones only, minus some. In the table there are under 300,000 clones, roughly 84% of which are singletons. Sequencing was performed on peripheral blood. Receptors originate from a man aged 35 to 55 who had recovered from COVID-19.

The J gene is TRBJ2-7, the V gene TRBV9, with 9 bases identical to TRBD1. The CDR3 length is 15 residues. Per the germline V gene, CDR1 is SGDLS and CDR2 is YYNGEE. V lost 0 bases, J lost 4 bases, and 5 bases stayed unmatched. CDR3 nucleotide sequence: TGTGCCAGCAGCGTAGCTGGGACAGGGCCTTACGAGCAGTACTTC. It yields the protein CASSVAGTGPYEQYF. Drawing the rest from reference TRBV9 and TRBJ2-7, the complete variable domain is DSGVTQTPKHLITATGQRVTLRCSPRSGDLSVYWYQQSLDQGLQFLIQYYNGEERAKGNILERFSAQQFPDLHSELNLSSLELGDSALYFCASSVAGTGPYEQYFGPGTRLTVT.

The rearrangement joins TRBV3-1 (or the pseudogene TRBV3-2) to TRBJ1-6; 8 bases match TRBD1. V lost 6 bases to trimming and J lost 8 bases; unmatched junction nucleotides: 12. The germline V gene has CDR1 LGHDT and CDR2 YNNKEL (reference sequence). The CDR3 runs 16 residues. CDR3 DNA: TGTGCCAGCAGTCCGACGGCAGGGGGCATGGATTCACCCCTCCACTTT. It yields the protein CASSPTAGGMDSPLHF.

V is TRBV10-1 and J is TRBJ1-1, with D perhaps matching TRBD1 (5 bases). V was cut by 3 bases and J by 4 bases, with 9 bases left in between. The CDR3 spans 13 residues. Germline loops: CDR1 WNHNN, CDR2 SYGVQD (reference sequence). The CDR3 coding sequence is TGCGCCAGCAGTGAAGGCGGGGGCACTGAAGCTTTCTTT. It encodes CASSEGGGTEAFF.

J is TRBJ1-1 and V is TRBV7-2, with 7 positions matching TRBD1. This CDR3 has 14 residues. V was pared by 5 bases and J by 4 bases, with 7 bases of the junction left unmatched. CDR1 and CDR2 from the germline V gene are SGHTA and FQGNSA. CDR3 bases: TGTGCCAGCAGCCAGGGGGTGGGGGGCACTGAAGCTTTCTTT. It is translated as CASSQGVGGTEAFF.

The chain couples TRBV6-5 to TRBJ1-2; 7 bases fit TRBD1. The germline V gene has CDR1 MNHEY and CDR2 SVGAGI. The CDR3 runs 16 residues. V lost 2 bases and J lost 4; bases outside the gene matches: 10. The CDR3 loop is CASSYTYDSGGYGYTF. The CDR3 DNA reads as TGTGCCAGCAGTTACACCTACGACTCAGGGGGCTATGGCTACACCTTC.

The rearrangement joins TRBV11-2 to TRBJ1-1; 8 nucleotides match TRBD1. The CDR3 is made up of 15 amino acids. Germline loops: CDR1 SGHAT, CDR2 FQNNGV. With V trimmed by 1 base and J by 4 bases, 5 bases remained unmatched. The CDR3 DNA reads TGTGCCAGCAGCTTAGGGTCAGGGGGCCTCACTGAAGCTTTCTTT. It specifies CASSLGSGGLTEAFF.

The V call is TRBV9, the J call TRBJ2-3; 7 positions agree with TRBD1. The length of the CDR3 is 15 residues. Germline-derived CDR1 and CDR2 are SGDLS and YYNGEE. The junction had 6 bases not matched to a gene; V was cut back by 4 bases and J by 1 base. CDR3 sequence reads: CASSPRTGGTDTQYF. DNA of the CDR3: TGTGCCAGCAGCCCACGGACAGGCGGCACAGATACGCAGTATTTT. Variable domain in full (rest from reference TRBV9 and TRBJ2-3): DSGVTQTPKHLITATGQRVTLRCSPRSGDLSVYWYQQSLDQGLQFLIQYYNGEERAKGNILERFSAQQFPDLHSELNLSSLELGDSALYFCASSPRTGGTDTQYFGPGTRLTVL.

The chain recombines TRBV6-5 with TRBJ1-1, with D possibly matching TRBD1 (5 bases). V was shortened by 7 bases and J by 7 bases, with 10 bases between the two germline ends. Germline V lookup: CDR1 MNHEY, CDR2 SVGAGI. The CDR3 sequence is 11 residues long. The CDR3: CASTRGSEAFF. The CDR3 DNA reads TGTGCCAGCACTAGGGGTAGTGAAGCTTTCTTT.

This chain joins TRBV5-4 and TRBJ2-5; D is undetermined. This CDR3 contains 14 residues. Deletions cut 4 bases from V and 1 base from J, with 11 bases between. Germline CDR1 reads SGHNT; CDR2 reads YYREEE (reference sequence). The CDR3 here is CASSLSDFQETQYF. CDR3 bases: TGTGCCAGCAGCCTAAGCGATTTCCAAGAGACCCAGTACTTC.

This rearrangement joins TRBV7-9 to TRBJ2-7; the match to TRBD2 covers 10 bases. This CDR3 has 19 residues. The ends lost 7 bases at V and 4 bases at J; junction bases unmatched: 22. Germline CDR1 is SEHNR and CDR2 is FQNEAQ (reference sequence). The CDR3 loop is CASTRTGPPSSGSIYEQYF. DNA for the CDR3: TGTGCCAGCACCCGAACGGGCCCTCCCTCTAGCGGGAGTATATACGAGCAGTACTTC.

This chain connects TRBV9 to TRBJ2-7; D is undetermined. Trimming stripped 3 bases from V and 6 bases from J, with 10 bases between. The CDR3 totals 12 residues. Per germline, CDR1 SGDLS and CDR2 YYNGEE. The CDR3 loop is CASSGLRSEQYF. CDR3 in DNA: TGTGCCAGCAGCGGACTGCGGAGCGAGCAGTACTTC.

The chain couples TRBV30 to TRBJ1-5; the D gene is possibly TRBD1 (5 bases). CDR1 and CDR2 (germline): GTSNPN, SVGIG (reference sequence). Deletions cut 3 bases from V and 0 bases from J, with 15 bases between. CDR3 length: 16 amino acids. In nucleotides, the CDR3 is TGTGCCTGGAGAGGGGCGAGGAGATATAGCAATCAGCCCCAGCATTTT. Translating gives CAWRGARRYSNQPQHF.

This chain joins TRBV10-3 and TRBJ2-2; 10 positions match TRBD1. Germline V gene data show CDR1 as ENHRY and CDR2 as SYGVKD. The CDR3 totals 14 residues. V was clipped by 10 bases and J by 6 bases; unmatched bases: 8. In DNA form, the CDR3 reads TGTGCCACAGAAGACAGGGGGCAAGCCGGGGAGCTGTTTTTT. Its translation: CATEDRGQAGELFF.

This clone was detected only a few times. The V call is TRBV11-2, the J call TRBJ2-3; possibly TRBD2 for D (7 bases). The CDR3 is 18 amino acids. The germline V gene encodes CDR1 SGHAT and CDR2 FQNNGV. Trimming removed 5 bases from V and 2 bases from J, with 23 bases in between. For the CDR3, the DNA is TGTGCCAGCAGCCTCCGAACCGGGAAGGCGGGGGCCACAGATACGCAGTATTTT. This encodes CASSLRTGKAGATDTQYF.

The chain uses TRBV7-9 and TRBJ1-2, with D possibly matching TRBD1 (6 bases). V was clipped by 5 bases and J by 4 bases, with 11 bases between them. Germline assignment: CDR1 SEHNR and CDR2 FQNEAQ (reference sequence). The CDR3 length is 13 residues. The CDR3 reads CASSRTALYGYTF. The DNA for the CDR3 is TGTGCCAGCAGCAGGACAGCGCTCTATGGCTACACCTTC.

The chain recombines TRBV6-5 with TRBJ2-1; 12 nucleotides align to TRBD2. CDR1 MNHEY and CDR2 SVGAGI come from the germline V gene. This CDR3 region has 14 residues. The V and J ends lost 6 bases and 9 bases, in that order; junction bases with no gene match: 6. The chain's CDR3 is CASSSLAGGGEQFF. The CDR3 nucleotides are TGTGCCAGCAGCTCTCTAGCGGGGGGGGGTGAGCAGTTCTTC.

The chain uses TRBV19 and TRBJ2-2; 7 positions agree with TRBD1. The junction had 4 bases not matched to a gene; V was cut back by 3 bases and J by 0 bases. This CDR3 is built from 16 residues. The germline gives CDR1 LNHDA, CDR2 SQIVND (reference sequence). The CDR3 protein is CASSIRDRANTGELFF. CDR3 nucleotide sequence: TGTGCCAGTAGTATCCGCGACAGGGCGAACACCGGGGAGCTGTTTTTT.

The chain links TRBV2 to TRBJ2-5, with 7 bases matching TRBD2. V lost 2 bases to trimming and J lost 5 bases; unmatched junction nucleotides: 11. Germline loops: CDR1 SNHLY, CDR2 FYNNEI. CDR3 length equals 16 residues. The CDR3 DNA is TGTGCCAGCAGTGAACTCATGGCTAGCGGTTGGGAGACCCAGTACTTC. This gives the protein CASSELMASGWETQYF.